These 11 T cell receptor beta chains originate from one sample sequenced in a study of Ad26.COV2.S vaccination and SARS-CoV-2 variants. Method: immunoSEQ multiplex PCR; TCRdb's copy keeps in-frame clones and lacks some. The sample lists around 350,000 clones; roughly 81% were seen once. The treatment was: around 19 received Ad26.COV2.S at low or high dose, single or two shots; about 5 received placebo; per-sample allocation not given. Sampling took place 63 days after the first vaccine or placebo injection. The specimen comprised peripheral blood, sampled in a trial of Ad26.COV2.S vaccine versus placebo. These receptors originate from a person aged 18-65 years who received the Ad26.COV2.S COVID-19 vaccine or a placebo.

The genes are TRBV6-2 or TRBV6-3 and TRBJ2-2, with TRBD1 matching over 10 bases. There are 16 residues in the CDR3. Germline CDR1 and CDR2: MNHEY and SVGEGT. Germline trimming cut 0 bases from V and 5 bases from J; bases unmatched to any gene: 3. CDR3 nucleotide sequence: TGTGCCAGCAGTTACTCGAGGGGACAGGGGACCGGGGAGCTGTTTTTT. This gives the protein CASSYSRGQGTGELFF.

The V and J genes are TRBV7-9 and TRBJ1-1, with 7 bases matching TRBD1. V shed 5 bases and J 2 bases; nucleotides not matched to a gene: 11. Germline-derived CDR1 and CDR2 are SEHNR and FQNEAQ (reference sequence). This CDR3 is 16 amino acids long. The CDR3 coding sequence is TGTGCCAGCAGCGAAAGACAGGGAGGGGGTAACACTGAAGCTTTCTTT. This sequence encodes CASSERQGGGNTEAFF.

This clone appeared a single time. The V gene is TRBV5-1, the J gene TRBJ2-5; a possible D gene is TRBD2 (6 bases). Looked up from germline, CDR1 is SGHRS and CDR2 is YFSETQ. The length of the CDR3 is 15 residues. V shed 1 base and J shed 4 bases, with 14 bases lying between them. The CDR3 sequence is CASSLSTSPGETQYF. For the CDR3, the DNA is TGCGCCAGCAGCTTGAGTACTAGCCCGGGAGAGACCCAGTACTTC.

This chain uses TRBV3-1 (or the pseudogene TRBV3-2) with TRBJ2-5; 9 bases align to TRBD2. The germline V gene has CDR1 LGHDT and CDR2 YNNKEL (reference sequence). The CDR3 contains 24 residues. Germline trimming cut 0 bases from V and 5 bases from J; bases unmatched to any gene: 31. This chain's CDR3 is CASSQDSGVENSRGSGGLCETQYF. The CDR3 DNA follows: TGTGCCAGCAGCCAAGATTCTGGGGTGGAGAACAGCCGGGGTAGCGGGGGCCTATGTGAGACCCAGTACTTC.

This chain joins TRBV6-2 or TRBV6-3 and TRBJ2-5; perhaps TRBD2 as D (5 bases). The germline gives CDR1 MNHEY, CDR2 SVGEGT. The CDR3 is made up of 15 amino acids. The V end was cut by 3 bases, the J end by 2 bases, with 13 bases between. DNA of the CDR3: TGTGCCAGCAGTTATCGCCGGGGAACTCAAGAGACCCAGTACTTC. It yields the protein CASSYRRGTQETQYF.

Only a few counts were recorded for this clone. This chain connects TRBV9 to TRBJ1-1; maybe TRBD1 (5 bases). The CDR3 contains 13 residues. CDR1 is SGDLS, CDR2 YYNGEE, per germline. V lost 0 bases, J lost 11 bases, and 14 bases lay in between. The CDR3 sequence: CASSVGLPGLAFF. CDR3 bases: TGTGCCAGCAGCGTAGGTCTCCCAGGGCTGGCTTTCTTT.

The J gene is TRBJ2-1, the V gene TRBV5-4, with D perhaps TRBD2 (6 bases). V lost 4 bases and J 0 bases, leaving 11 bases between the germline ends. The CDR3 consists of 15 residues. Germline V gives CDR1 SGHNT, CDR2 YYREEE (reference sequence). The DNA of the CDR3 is TGTGCCAGCAGCCCTAGCGAAAGCTCCTACAATGAGCAGTTCTTC. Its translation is CASSPSESSYNEQFF.

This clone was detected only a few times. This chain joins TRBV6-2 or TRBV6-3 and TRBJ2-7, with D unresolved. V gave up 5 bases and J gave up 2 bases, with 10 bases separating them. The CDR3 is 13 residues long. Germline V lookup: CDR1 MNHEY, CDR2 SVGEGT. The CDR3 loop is CASSRAVTYEQYF. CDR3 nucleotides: TGTGCCAGCAGTCGAGCAGTGACCTACGAGCAGTACTTC.

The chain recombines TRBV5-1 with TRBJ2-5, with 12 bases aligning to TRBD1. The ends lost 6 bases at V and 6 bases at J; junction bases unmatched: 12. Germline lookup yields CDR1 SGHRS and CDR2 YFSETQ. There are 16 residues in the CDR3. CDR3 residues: CASKVGGTGGKQTQYF. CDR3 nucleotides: TGCGCCAGCAAAGTCGGCGGGACAGGGGGCAAACAGACCCAGTACTTC. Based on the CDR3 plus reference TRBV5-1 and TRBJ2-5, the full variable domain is KAGVTQTPRYLIKTRGQQVTLSCSPISGHRSVSWYQQTPGQGLQFLFEYFSETQRNKGNFPGRFSGRQFSNSRSEMNVSTLELGDSALYLCASKVGGTGGKQTQYFGPGTRLLVL.

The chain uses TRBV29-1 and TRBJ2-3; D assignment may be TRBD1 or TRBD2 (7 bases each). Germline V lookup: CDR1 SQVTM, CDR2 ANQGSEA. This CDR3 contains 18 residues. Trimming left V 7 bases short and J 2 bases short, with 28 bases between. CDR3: CSAGGTDFSGIFTDTQYF. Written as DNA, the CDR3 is TGCAGCGCCGGGGGGACAGATTTTAGCGGTATATTCACAGATACGCAGTATTTT.

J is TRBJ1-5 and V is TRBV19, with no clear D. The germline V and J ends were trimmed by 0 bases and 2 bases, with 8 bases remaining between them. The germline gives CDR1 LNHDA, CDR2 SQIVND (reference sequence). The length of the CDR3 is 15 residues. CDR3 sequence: CASSIEGIGNQPQHF. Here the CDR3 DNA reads TGTGCCAGTAGTATAGAGGGAATTGGCAATCAGCCCCAGCATTTT.